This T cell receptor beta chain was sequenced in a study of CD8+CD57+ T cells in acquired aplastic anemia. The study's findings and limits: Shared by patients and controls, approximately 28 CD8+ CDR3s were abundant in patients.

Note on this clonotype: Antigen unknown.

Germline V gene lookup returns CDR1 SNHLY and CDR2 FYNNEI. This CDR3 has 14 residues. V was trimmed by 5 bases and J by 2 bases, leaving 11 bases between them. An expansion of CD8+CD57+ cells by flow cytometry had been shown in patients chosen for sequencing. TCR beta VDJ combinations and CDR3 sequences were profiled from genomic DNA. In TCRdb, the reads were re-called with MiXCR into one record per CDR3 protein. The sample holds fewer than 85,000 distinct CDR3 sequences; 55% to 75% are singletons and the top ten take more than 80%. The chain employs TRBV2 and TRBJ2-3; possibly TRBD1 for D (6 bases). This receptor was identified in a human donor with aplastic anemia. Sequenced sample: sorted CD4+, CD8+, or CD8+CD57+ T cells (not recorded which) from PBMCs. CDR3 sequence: CASSRDITTDTQYF. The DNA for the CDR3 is TGTGCCAGCAGTCGGGACATAACCACAGATACGCAGTATTTT.